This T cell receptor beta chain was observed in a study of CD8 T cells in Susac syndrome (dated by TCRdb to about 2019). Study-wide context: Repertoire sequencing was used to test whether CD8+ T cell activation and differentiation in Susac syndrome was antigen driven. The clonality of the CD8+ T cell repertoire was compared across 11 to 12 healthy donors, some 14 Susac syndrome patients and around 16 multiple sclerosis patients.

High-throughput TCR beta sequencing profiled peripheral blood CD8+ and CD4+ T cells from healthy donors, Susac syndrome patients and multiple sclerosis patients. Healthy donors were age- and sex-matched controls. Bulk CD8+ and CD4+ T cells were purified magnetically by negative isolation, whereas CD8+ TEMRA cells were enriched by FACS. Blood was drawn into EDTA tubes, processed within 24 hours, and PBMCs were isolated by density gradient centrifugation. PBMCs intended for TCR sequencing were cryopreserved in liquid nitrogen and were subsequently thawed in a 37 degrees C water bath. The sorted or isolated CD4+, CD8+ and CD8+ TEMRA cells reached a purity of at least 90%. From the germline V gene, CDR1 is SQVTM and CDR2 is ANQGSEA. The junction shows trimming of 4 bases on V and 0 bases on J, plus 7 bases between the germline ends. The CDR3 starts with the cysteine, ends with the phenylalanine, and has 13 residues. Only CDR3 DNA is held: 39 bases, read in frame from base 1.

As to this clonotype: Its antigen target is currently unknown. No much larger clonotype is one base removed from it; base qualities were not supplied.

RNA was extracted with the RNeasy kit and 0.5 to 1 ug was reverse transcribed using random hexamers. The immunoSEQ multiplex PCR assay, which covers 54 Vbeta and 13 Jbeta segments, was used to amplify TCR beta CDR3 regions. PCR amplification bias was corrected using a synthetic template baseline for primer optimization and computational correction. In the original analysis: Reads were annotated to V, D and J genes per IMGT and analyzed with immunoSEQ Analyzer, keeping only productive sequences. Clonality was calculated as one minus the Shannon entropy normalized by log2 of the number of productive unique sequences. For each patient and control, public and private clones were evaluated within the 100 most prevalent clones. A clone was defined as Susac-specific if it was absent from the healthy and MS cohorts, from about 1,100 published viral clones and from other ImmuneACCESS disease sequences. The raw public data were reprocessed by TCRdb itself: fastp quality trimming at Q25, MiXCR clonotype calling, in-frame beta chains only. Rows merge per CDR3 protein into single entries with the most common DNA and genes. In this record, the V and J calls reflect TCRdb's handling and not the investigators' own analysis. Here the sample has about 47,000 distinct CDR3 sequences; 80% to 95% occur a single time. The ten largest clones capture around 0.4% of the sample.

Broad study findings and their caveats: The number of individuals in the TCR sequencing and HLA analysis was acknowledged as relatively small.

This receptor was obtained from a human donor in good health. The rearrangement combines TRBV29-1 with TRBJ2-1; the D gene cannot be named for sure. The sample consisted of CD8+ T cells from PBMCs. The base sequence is TGCAGCGTTGCCAGGAGCTCCTACAATGAGCAGTTCTTC. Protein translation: CSVARSSYNEQFF.